This T cell receptor beta chain was sequenced during a study of patients and donors after allogeneic stem cell transplantation. TCRdb re-called the RT-PCR reads through MiXCR, storing one row per CDR3 protein. There are about 410,000 distinct CDR3 sequences in the sample; 16% occur only once, and less than 9.5% lies in the top ten. This CDR3 spans 14 amino acids. V was shortened by 1 base and J by 8 bases, with 12 bases between the two germline ends. The TCR originated in a human donor who was either an allogeneic HSCT recipient or a stem cell or donor lymphocyte infusion donor (not recorded which). It is not recorded whose cells these are; they may come from a transplant donor. The chain links TRBV12-3 or TRBV12-4 to TRBJ1-5, with D perhaps TRBD1 (5 bases). Sequencing was carried out using blood, either unsorted or a sorted T cell fraction (not recorded which). The CDR3 protein is CASSLVAGREPQHF. Written as DNA, the CDR3 is TGTGCCAGCAGTTTAGTAGCAGGGAGGGAGCCCCAGCATTTT.